The sequence of this TCR beta chain was determined in a study of neurological immune-mediated disorders. Many counts were recorded for this clonotype. TCRdb reprocessed the 5' RACE reads via MiXCR and lists one record per CDR3 protein. The sample carries 78,000 or so distinct CDR3 sequences, approximately 5% recorded once. Per the germline V gene, CDR1 is SGHVS and CDR2 is FNYEAQ. The V gene lost 1 base and the J gene lost 7 bases, with 13 bases spanning the gap. This CDR3 contains 15 residues. The TCR sequence derives from a woman in her twenties or thirties with multiple sclerosis. The specimen was PBMCs. This rearrangement joins TRBV7-6 to TRBJ2-2, with D tentatively TRBD2 (6 bases). The CDR3 sequence is CASSLGRGLSGELFF. DNA of the CDR3: TGTGCCAGCAGCTTAGGGAGGGGCCTCAGCGGGGAGCTGTTTTTT.